This is a list of T cell receptor beta chains from one sample in a study of cytomegalovirus exposure and HLA in healthy donors. The method was immunoSEQ multiplex PCR; TCRdb's version includes in-frame clones alone and lacks a portion of them. The sample shows over 150,000 clones, 60% to 80% of them seen only once. Sequenced: PBMCs. Receptor source: a woman in her forties or fifties in good health and CMV-seropositive. Each CDR3 is given with its conserved first and last residue. A D gene is named only where the DNA matches it firmly. Where a row states a size, it is once, few, many or the class of an expanded clone; other rows omit it.

J	D	V	size	CDR3	DNA
TRBJ1-5	.	TRBV4-1	.	CASSQYRQVDQPQHF	TGCGCCAGCAGCCAGTATCGACAGGTCGATCAGCCCCAGCATTTT
TRBJ1-5	.	TRBV2	.	CASTPAGNQPQHF	TGTGCCAGCACCCCGGCCGGGAATCAGCCCCAGCATTTT
TRBJ2-1	TRBD2	TRBV30	.	CAWSTSGGTFNEQFF	TGTGCCTGGAGTACTAGCGGGGGTACCTTCAATGAGCAGTTCTTC
TRBJ1-2	.	TRBV20-1	.	CSARLSAGYTF	TGCAGTGCTAGGCTTAGTGCTGGCTACACCTTC
TRBJ2-7	.	TRBV15	.	CATSGLGYEQYF	TGTGCCACCAGTGGACTTGGCTACGAGCAGTACTTC
TRBJ2-2	TRBD2	TRBV2	once	CASRATSGGNTGELFF	TGTGCCAGCAGGGCCACTAGCGGGGGGAACACCGGGGAGCTGTTTTTT
TRBJ1-1	.	TRBV18	.	CASSPPGLGSNTEAFF	TGTGCCAGCTCACCCCCTGGGTTGGGCTCGAACACTGAAGCTTTCTTT
TRBJ2-5	TRBD2	TRBV19	.	CASSIAAAGKETQYF	TGTGCCAGTAGTATAGCAGCAGCGGGGAAAGAGACCCAGTACTTC
TRBJ2-2	TRBD1	TRBV19	.	CASSPGQGRTGELFF	TGTGCCAGTAGTCCGGGACAGGGCCGCACCGGGGAGCTGTTTTTT
TRBJ2-5	TRBD2	TRBV11-3	.	CASSLAAGGWETQYF	TGTGCCAGCAGCTTAGCAGCGGGGGGCTGGGAGACCCAGTACTTC
TRBJ1-3	TRBD1	TRBV5-4	once	CASSHRGTGVNGNTIYF	TGTGCCAGCAGCCACCGTGGGACAGGGGTTAATGGAAACACCATATATTTT
TRBJ2-7	.	TRBV7-9	.	CASSPAGKPYEQYF	TGTGCCAGCAGCCCCGCAGGGAAACCCTACGAGCAGTACTTC
TRBJ1-1	.	TRBV27	.	CASSFHVEGEAFF	TGTGCCAGCAGTTTCCACGTGGAGGGTGAAGCTTTCTTT
TRBJ2-1	TRBD2	TRBV7-8	.	CASSLLERLRGGNEQFF	TGTGCCAGCAGCTTACTCGAGCGGTTGCGGGGGGGGAATGAGCAGTTCTTC
TRBJ2-2	TRBD1	TRBV7-7	.	CASRPGGPTGELFF	TGTGCTAGCAGGCCAGGGGGCCCCACCGGGGAGCTGTTTTTT
TRBJ1-1	.	TRBV6-1	.	CASGEYNTEAFF	TGTGCCAGCGGAGAATACAACACTGAAGCTTTCTTT
TRBJ2-7	TRBD1	TRBV6-1	.	CASSEARDRAYEQYF	TGTGCCAGCAGTGAAGCGCGGGACAGGGCCTACGAGCAGTACTTC
TRBJ1-2	TRBD1	TRBV18	.	CASSPQDRGKDGYTF	TGTGCCAGCTCACCTCAAGACAGGGGGAAGGATGGCTACACCTTC
TRBJ2-3	.	TRBV9	.	CASSSWDFTDTQYF	TGTGCCAGCAGCAGTTGGGACTTCACAGATACGCAGTATTTT
TRBJ2-3	TRBD2	TRBV5-1	.	CASSFYSGSTDTQYF	TGCGCCAGCAGCTTTTATAGCGGGAGCACAGATACGCAGTATTTT
TRBJ1-5	.	TRBV12-2	.	CASRTVKDRGGFYGNQPQHF	TGTGCAAGTCGCACCGTTAAGGACAGGGGAGGCTTCTATGGCAATCAGCCCCAGCATTTT
TRBJ1-1	.	TRBV19	.	CASRTRYGRRGNTEAFF	TGTGCCAGTAGGACAAGGTACGGGAGGCGAGGGAACACTGAAGCTTTCTTT
TRBJ1-6	.	TRBV14	.	CASSQVEVRGNSPLHF	TGTGCCAGCAGCCAAGTTGAAGTCCGGGGTAATTCACCCCTCCACTTT
TRBJ1-1	.	TRBV11-1	.	CASTTGSTEAFF	TGTGCCAGCACTACGGGGTCCACTGAAGCTTTCTTT
TRBJ1-5	TRBD1	TRBV6-5	.	CASSSGQGTQPQHF	TGTGCCAGCAGTTCGGGACAGGGCACTCAGCCCCAGCATTTT
TRBJ1-1	.	TRBV18	.	CASSPIQGGDTEAFF	TGTGCCAGCTCACCCATCCAGGGCGGCGACACTGAAGCTTTCTTT
TRBJ2-3	TRBD2	TRBV11-3	.	CASSLGLAGGFTDTQYF	TGTGCCAGCAGTTTGGGACTAGCGGGGGGGTTCACAGATACGCAGTATTTT
TRBJ1-5	TRBD1	TRBV7-9	.	CSSSADRGVGNQPQHF	TGTTCCAGCAGCGCGGACAGGGGAGTAGGCAATCAGCCCCAGCATTTT
TRBJ2-4	.	TRBV19	.	CASSMTLNIQYF	TGTGCCAGTAGTATGACATTAAACATTCAGTACTTC
TRBJ2-3	.	TRBV4-2	.	CASSGTGGAQRPTDTQYF	TGTGCCAGCAGCGGGACGGGCGGGGCCCAGAGGCCCACAGATACGCAGTATTTT
TRBJ1-2	.	TRBV6-5	.	CASSGQSFNYGYTF	TGTGCCAGCAGCGGACAGTCCTTTAACTATGGCTACACCTTC
TRBJ1-1	TRBD1	TRBV4-2	.	CASSHADRTVDTEAFF	TGTGCCAGCAGCCACGCGGACAGGACGGTGGACACTGAAGCTTTCTTT
TRBJ1-2	.	TRBV6-1	.	CASSTLTGAYGYTF	TGTGCCAGCAGCACCTTGACAGGAGCGTATGGCTACACCTTC
TRBJ1-3	.	TRBV30	.	CACDPSSSGNTIYF	TGTGCCTGTGATCCTTCTAGCTCTGGAAACACCATATATTTT
TRBJ2-3	.	TRBV7-8	.	CASSFYHTTSTDTQYF	TGTGCCAGCAGCTTTTACCACACGACTAGCACAGATACGCAGTATTTT
TRBJ2-7	.	TRBV7-6	.	CASSLPRGEQYF	TGTGCCAGCAGCTTACCACGGGGAGAGCAGTACTTC
TRBJ1-1	.	TRBV5-6	.	CASSWGRRNTEAFF	TGTGCCAGCAGCTGGGGCAGGCGGAACACTGAAGCTTTCTTT
TRBJ2-3	.	TRBV4-1	.	CASSLSGSPRKDTQYF	TGCGCCAGCAGCCTCTCCGGGAGTCCCCGGAAAGATACGCAGTATTTT
TRBJ2-2	TRBD2	TRBV2	once	CASSPILAGGLTGELFF	TGTGCCAGCAGTCCTATACTAGCGGGGGGGCTCACCGGGGAGCTGTTTTTT
TRBJ1-1	TRBD1	TRBV29-1	.	CSVETGGTEAFF	TGCAGCGTTGAGACAGGGGGCACTGAAGCTTTCTTT
TRBJ2-1	TRBD2	TRBV4-2	few	CASTGPAGDEQFF	TGTGCCAGCACAGGTCCAGCGGGGGATGAGCAGTTCTTC
TRBJ2-6	TRBD1	TRBV2	once	CASRQGSSGANVLTF	TGTGCCAGCCGACAGGGATCTTCTGGGGCCAACGTCCTGACTTTC
TRBJ2-2	.	TRBV30	few	CAWSVVGGRKKIGELFF	TGTGCCTGGAGTGTAGTAGGCGGTAGAAAGAAGATCGGGGAGCTGTTTTTT
TRBJ2-7	TRBD1	TRBV6-5	.	CASSYRDSSYEQYF	TGTGCCAGCAGTTACCGGGACAGTTCCTACGAGCAGTACTTC
TRBJ2-1	.	TRBV6-5	.	CASRGQDRLYNEQFF	TGTGCCAGTCGCGGGCAGGACAGATTGTACAATGAGCAGTTCTTC
TRBJ1-3	.	TRBV6-6	.	CASSPQGNTIYF	TGTGCCAGCAGTCCACAGGGAAACACCATATATTTT
TRBJ2-3	TRBD2	TRBV9	.	CASSATSGGGSDTQYF	TGTGCCAGCAGCGCGACTAGCGGGGGGGGGTCAGATACGCAGTATTTT
TRBJ1-1	.	TRBV5-1	.	CASSRDSATEAFF	TGCGCCAGCAGCCGAGACAGCGCCACTGAAGCTTTCTTT
TRBJ1-2	TRBD1	TRBV7-8	.	CASSLVGGQEHYGYTF	TGTGCCAGCAGCTTAGTAGGGGGACAGGAACACTATGGCTACACCTTC
TRBJ1-5	.	TRBV2	.	CASRGDTNQPQHF	TGTGCCAGCAGGGGGGACACAAATCAGCCCCAGCATTTT